Detailed here is one T cell receptor (beta chain). What it recognizes is unknown. These data originate in a study of T cells after yellow fever vaccination. 5'RACE template switching produced TCR cDNA carrying a universal primer site and UMIs. TCRdb itself ran the 5' RACE reads through MiXCR, one entry per CDR3 protein. This table has 450,000 to 550,000 distinct CDR3 sequences, 15% to 20% appearing once. Study-wide points: High-abundance clonotypes from the bulk population could contaminate FACS-sorted repertoires.

The TCR originated in a man aged 30-40 years who received the YFV17D yellow fever vaccine. Sequencing was performed on PBMCs, taken 15 days after the yellow fever booster vaccination.

The CDR3 DNA follows: TGTGCCAGCACGCGGTTGAACACTGAAGCTTTCTTT. Amino acid sequence: CASTRLNTEAFF. The rearrangement uses TRBV12-3 or TRBV12-4 and TRBJ1-1; D unresolved. V dropped 7 bases and J dropped 0 bases, with 6 bases sitting between them. CDR3 size: 12 residues.